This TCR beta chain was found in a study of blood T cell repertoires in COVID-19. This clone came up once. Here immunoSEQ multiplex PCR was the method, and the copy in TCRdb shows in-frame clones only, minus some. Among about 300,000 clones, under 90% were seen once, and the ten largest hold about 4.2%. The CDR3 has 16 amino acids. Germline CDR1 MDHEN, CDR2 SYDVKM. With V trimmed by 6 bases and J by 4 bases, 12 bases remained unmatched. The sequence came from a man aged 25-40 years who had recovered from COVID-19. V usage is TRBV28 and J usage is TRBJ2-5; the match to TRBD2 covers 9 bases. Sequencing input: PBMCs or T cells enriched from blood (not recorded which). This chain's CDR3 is CASSLGGGASGETQYF. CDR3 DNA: TGTGCCAGCAGCCTAGGCGGGGGGGCTTCTGGAGAGACCCAGTACTTC.